This TCR beta chain was obtained from a study of blood T cell repertoires in COVID-19. The data were produced by immunoSEQ multiplex PCR, yet TCRdb's version contains in-frame clones alone and is incomplete. The sample contains roughly 210,000 clones, roughly 84% of which appear only once. This clone was recorded once. Germline V gene lookup returns CDR1 MDHEN and CDR2 SYDVKM. The length of the CDR3 is 13 residues. Deletions cut 8 bases from V and 4 bases from J, with 11 bases between. Participants, about 18 to 95 years old, spanned some 23 US areas. Participant-reported clinical history was the basis for cohort assignment.

This sequence joins TRBV28 and TRBJ2-2; D is unresolved. This TCR came from a man aged 25 to 40 in a cohort exposed to, infected with or recovered from COVID-19 (not recorded which). Sequenced input: PBMCs or T cells enriched from blood (not recorded which). The CDR3 sequence is CASLGLSTGELFF. Here the CDR3 DNA reads TGTGCCAGCCTTGGGCTATCCACCGGGGAGCTGTTTTTT.